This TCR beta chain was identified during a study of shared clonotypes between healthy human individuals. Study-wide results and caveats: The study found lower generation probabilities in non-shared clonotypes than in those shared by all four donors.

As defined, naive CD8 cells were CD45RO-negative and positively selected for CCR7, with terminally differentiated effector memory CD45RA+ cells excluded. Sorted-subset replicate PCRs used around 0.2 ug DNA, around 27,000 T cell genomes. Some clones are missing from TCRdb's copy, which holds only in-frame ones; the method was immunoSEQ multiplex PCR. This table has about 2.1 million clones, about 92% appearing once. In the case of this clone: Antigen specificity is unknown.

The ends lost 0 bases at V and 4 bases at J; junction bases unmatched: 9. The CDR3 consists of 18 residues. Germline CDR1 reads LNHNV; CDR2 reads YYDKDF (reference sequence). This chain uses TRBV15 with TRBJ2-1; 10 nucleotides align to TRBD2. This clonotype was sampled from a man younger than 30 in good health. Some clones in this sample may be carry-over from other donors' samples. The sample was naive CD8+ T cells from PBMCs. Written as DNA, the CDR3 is TGTGCCACCAGCAGAGATCTCCGGCTAGCGGGAGAGTACAATGAGCAGTTCTTC. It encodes CATSRDLRLAGEYNEQFF.